A selection of T cell receptor beta chains follows, all from one sample in a study of blood T cells in healthy people across ages. TCRdb analysed the 5' RACE reads with MiXCR anew, one entry per CDR3 protein. The sample has hundreds of thousands of distinct CDR3 sequences, around 31% seen once; the top ten hold around a sixth. Sequencing was carried out using blood. Source of these receptors: an elderly woman in good health. CDR3s include the opening cysteine and the closing phenylalanine or tryptophan. Fields, in order: D gene, J gene, V gene, clone size, CDR3 protein, CDR3 DNA. The D gene is left open where the match is weak. Not all rows give a size; the values are once, few, many and, for expanded clones, a class.

TRBD1	TRBJ1-1	TRBV7-6	-	CASSLEAQGSPEAFF	TGTGCCAGCAGCTTAGAGGCACAGGGGAGCCCTGAAGCTTTCTTT
TRBD1	TRBJ2-6	TRBV14	many	CASSWTGSGANVLTF	TGTGCCAGCTCGTGGACAGGGTCTGGGGCCAACGTCCTGACTTTC
TRBD1	TRBJ2-7	TRBV12-3/TRBV12-4	many	CASSLQRMQGVYEQYF	TGTGCCAGCAGTTTACAAAGAATGCAGGGGGTATACGAGCAGTACTTC
TRBD2	TRBJ2-7	TRBV2	many	CASSPAGGAYEQYF	TGTGCCAGCAGTCCTGCCGGGGGGGCCTACGAGCAGTACTTC
TRBD2	TRBJ2-3	TRBV5-1	-	CASSLTSGAVADTQYF	TGCGCCAGCAGCTTGACTAGCGGAGCAGTGGCAGATACGCAGTATTTT
-	TRBJ1-2	TRBV4-1	many	CASSQSIRGNYGYTF	TGCGCCAGCAGCCAATCCATTCGGGGGAACTATGGCTACACCTTC
TRBD2	TRBJ2-6	TRBV27	many	CASSREAGWSSGANVLTF	TGTGCCAGCAGCCGCGAAGCGGGGTGGAGCTCTGGGGCCAACGTCCTGACTTTC
-	TRBJ1-1	TRBV28	-	CASAIPGDRSEAFF	TGTGCCAGCGCAATTCCAGGGGATAGGTCTGAAGCTTTCTTT
-	TRBJ2-1	TRBV21-1	-	CASRVRRGQGVHEQFF	TGTGCCAGCAGGGTTCGCCGCGGACAGGGGGTCCATGAGCAGTTCTTC
-	TRBJ1-3	TRBV5-1	once	CASSLASSGSTIYF	TGCGCCAGCAGCTTGGCAAGCTCTGGAAGCACCATATATTTT
-	TRBJ2-7	TRBV5-1	many	CASSLGDSLYEQYF	TGCGCCAGCAGCTTGGGTGACAGTCTCTACGAGCAGTACTTC
-	TRBJ2-7	TRBV12-3/TRBV12-4	-	CASSGEASLYEQYF	TGTGCCAGCAGTGGCGAGGCCAGTCTCTACGAGCAGTACTTC
TRBD2	TRBJ2-5	TRBV7-2	many	CASSALRAGGRGETQYF	TGTGCCAGCAGCGCCTTGAGAGCGGGGGGGCGGGGGGAGACCCAGTACTTC
-	TRBJ2-5	TRBV20-1	-	CSARVGETGLEQYF	TGCAGTGCTAGAGTGGGTGAAACGGGTCTTGAGCAGTACTTC
-	TRBJ1-1	TRBV12-3/TRBV12-4	-	CASSPSRESTEAFF	TGTGCCAGCAGTCCCTCCAGGGAGAGTACTGAAGCTTTCTTT
-	TRBJ1-5	TRBV20-1	many	CSARDLTGTSYQPQHF	TGCAGTGCTAGAGATCTAACCGGGACATCCTATCAGCCCCAGCATTTT
TRBD1	TRBJ2-1	TRBV29-1	-	CSVLDRDFGEQFF	TGCAGCGTCCTCGACAGGGATTTTGGTGAGCAGTTCTTC
TRBD1	TRBJ1-3	TRBV29-1	-	CSVAGTGAGNTIYF	TGCAGCGTTGCCGGGACAGGGGCTGGAAACACCATATATTTT
-	TRBJ1-1	TRBV27	-	CASTFWGASGSSGEAFF	TGTGCCAGCACATTCTGGGGGGCGTCAGGGTCGTCAGGGGAAGCTTTCTTT
-	TRBJ2-1	TRBV4-2	-	CASSQDIGVQTAQFF	TGTGCCAGCAGCCAAGATATCGGTGTCCAGACTGCGCAGTTCTTC
TRBD1	TRBJ1-1	TRBV6-5	-	CASSYSGGTVEAFF	TGTGCCAGCAGTTACTCCGGAGGGACAGTTGAAGCTTTCTTT
-	TRBJ2-7	TRBV7-2	-	CASSNRDYEQYF	TGTGCCAGCAGCAACAGGGATTACGAGCAGTACTTC
-	TRBJ1-1	TRBV12-3/TRBV12-4	many	CASSSMNTEAFF	TGTGCCAGCAGTAGCATGAACACTGAAGCTTTCTTT
-	TRBJ2-5	TRBV5-5	-	CASSLDRVGYF	TGTGCCAGCAGCTTGGACAGGGTAGGGTACTTC
-	TRBJ2-3	TRBV19	many	CASRPWGSTDTQYF	TGTGCCAGTCGACCCTGGGGAAGCACAGATACGCAGTATTTT
-	TRBJ1-1	TRBV3-1	-	CASSQGGTDAEAFF	TGTGCCAGCAGCCAAGGAGGGACCGACGCTGAAGCTTTCTTT
TRBD2	TRBJ2-7	TRBV20-1	-	CSALSSSGGYHEQYF	TGCAGTGCTCTTTCCTCTAGCGGGGGGTACCACGAGCAGTACTTC
-	TRBJ2-5	TRBV29-1	once	CSVEDTIHYAETQYF	TGCAGCGTTGAAGATACGATCCATTACGCGGAGACCCAGTACTTC
TRBD1	TRBJ1-5	TRBV27	few	CASRDRGQKNNQPQHF	TGTGCCAGCAGAGACAGGGGTCAGAAGAACAATCAGCCCCAGCATTTT
TRBD2	TRBJ2-7	TRBV28	many	CASSFGTSGGANEQYF	TGTGCCAGCAGTTTCGGGACTAGCGGGGGGGCCAACGAGCAGTACTTC
TRBD1	TRBJ1-2	TRBV20-1	few	CSARALLTGGRNSGGYTF	TGCAGTGCTAGAGCCCTTCTAACAGGGGGCCGCAACTCGGGGGGCTACACCTTC
TRBD1	TRBJ1-1	TRBV27	-	CASRAAGGKNTEAFF	TGTGCCAGCAGGGCTGCAGGGGGGAAGAACACTGAAGCTTTCTTT
-	TRBJ2-7	TRBV6-2/TRBV6-3	many	CASSWVRSEQYF	TGTGCCAGCAGTTGGGTCAGAAGCGAGCAGTACTTC
-	TRBJ1-2	TRBV7-8	-	CASSLRQADYGYTF	TGTGCCAGCAGCTTAAGACAGGCGGACTATGGCTACACCTTC
TRBD1	TRBJ1-2	TRBV28	-	CASSLRTGGGYTF	TGTGCCAGCAGTTTAAGGACAGGGGGCGGCTACACCTTC
TRBD2	TRBJ2-7	TRBV28	-	CASSKWRGGRMNEQYF	TGTGCCAGCAGCAAGTGGAGGGGCGGGAGAATGAACGAGCAGTACTTC
-	TRBJ2-5	TRBV5-5	once	CVSSLADGRQENQYF	TGTGTCAGCAGCCTTGCGGACGGCAGACAAGAGAACCAGTACTTC
TRBD1	TRBJ2-5	TRBV24-1	-	CATSDTRPGQGAKTQYF	TGTGCCACCAGTGACACGCGACCGGGACAGGGGGCGAAGACCCAGTACTTC
TRBD1	TRBJ1-2	TRBV9	many	CASSVGAGGGYGYTF	TGTGCCAGCAGCGTGGGAGCAGGGGGCGGCTATGGCTACACCTTC
-	TRBJ2-1	TRBV7-2	many	CASSRTRGNEQFF	TGTGCCAGCAGCCGGACCAGGGGAAATGAGCAGTTCTTC
-	TRBJ2-7	TRBV25-1	-	CASSAPWDGSYEQYF	TGTGCCAGCAGTGCCCCGTGGGACGGATCCTACGAGCAGTACTTC
-	TRBJ2-1	TRBV7-2	many	CASSLVVGTNEQFF	TGTGCCAGCAGCTTGGTTGTGGGTACCAATGAGCAGTTCTTC
TRBD2	TRBJ2-7	TRBV20-1	-	CSAREPTSGTYEQYF	TGCAGTGCTAGAGAACCGACTAGCGGGACCTACGAGCAGTACTTC
TRBD2	TRBJ2-7	TRBV6-5	-	CASSYLGTSVHEQYF	TGTGCCAGCAGTTACTTAGGGACTAGCGTCCACGAGCAGTACTTC
TRBD1	TRBJ1-5	TRBV4-1	few	CASSSGQGARQPQHF	TGCGCCAGCAGCAGTGGACAGGGGGCACGGCAGCCCCAGCATTTT
TRBD2	TRBJ2-3	TRBV9	-	CASSSRLATSTGTQYF	TGCGCCAGCAGCTCCAGACTAGCGACTAGCACAGGTACGCAGTATTTT
-	TRBJ1-5	TRBV7-2	many	CASSPRTPDQPQHF	TGTGCCAGCAGCCCTCGGACACCCGATCAGCCCCAGCATTTT
-	TRBJ1-2	TRBV3-1	many	CASSQDLVIMDGYTF	TGTGCCAGCAGCCAAGATCTAGTGATTATGGATGGCTACACCTTC